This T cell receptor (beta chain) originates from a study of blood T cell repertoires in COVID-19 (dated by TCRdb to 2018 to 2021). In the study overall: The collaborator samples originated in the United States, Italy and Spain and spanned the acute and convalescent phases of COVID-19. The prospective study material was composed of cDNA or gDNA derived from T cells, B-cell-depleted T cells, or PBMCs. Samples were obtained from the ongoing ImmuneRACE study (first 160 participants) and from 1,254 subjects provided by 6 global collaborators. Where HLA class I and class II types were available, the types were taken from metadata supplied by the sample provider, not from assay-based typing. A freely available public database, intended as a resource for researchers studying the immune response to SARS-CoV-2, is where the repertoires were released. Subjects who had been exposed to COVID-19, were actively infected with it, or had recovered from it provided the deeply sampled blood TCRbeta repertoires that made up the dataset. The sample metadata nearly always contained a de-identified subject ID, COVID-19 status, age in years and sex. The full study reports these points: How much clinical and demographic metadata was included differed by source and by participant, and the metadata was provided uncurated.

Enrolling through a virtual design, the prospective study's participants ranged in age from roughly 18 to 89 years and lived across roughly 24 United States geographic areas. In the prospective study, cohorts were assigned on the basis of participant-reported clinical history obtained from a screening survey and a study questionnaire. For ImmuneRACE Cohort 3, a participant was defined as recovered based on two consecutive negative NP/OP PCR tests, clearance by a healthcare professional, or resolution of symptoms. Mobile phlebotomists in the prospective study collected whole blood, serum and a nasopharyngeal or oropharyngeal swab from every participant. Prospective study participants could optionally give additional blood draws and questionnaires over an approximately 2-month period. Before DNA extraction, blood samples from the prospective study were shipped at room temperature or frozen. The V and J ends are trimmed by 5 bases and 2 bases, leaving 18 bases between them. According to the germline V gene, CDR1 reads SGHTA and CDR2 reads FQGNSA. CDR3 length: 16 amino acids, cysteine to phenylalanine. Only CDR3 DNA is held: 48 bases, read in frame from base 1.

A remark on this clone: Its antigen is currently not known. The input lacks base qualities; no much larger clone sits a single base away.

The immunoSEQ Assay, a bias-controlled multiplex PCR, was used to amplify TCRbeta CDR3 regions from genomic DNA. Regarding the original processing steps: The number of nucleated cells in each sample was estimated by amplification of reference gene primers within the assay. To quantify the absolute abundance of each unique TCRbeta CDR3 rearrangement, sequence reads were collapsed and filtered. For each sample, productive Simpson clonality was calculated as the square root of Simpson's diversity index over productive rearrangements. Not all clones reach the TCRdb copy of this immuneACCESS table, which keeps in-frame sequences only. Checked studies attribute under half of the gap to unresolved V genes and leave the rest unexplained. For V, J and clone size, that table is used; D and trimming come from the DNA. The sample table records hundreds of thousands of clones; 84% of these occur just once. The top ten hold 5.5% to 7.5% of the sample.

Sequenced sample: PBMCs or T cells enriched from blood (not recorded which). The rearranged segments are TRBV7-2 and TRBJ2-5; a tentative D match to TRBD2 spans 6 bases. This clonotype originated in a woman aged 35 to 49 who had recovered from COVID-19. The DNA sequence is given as TGTGCCAGCAGCCCCGGGACTTTCCCCGCACAAGAGACCCAGTACTTC. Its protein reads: CASSPGTFPAQETQYF.